The present T cell receptor (beta chain) was sequenced within a study of T cells after yellow fever vaccination. Study overall: Low-cell-number fractions underwent preparation using SMART-Seq v4 Ultra Low Input.

Generation of TCR cDNA used 5'RACE template switching (which added a universal primer site and UMIs). TCRdb re-derived calls from the 5' RACE reads in MiXCR, one entry per CDR3 protein. Here the sample spans 600,000 to 750,000 distinct CDR3 sequences, 9% to 15% being singletons. This CDR3 is built from 13 residues. Germline V gene sequence: CDR1 MNHNS, CDR2 SASEGT. Trimming shortened V by 7 bases and J by 8 bases, and 17 bases separated the two germline ends. This clonotype was obtained from a man younger than 40 who received the YFV17D yellow fever vaccine. This chain uses TRBV6-1 with TRBJ1-2, with D possibly being TRBD1 (5 bases). The source was PBMCs, collected on the day of the yellow fever booster vaccination. The CDR3 nucleotides read TGTGCCAGCACCCCAGGGCGAGCTTGGGGCTACACCTTC. Its protein is CASTPGRAWGYTF.